These 17 T cell receptor beta chains came from one sample sequenced in a study of Ad26.COV2.S vaccination and SARS-CoV-2 variants. The method was immunoSEQ multiplex PCR; TCRdb's version includes in-frame clones alone and lacks a portion of them. Of roughly 400,000 clones listed, around 89% were seen once; the top ten hold around 1.8%. Noted treatment: around 19 received Ad26.COV2.S at low or high dose, single or two shots; roughly 5 received placebo; per-sample allocation not given. Sampling was done on day 63 after the first vaccine or placebo injection. The specimen was peripheral blood, collected in a trial of Ad26.COV2.S vaccine versus placebo. The source is a person aged 18-60 years who received the Ad26.COV2.S COVID-19 vaccine or a placebo.

The chain employs TRBV12-3 or TRBV12-4 and TRBJ2-2; no clear D gene. The CDR3 has 12 residues. V was shortened by 6 bases and J by 1 base, with 3 bases between the two germline ends. The CDR3 DNA is TGTGCCAGCAGACTGAACACCGGGGAGCTGTTTTTT. It encodes CASRLNTGELFF.

The CDR3 nucleotides read TGTGCCAGCAGCTTGAGACTAATGAACACTGAAGCTTTCTTT. It specifies CASSLRLMNTEAFF. The chain recombines TRBV5-4 with TRBJ1-1; D unresolved. Germline V CDR1 and CDR2: SGHNT, YYREEE (reference sequence). Trimming shortened V by 1 base and J by 0 bases, and 7 bases separated the two germline ends. This CDR3 has 14 residues.

V usage is TRBV6-1 and J usage is TRBJ1-5, with no clear D. The V end lost 4 bases, the J end lost 2 bases, and 12 bases lay between the germline ends. Germline V CDR1 and CDR2: MNHNS, SASEGT. CDR3 length: 15 residues. CDR3 region: CASSAAGNRNQPQHF. CDR3 bases: TGTGCCAGCAGTGCAGCCGGTAATCGCAATCAGCCCCAGCATTTT.

The chain combines TRBV7-2 with TRBJ2-5; D is uncertain. The CDR3 is 15 residues long. V was cut by 1 base and J by 0 bases, with 9 bases left in between. Germline loops: CDR1 SGHTA, CDR2 FQGNSA. The CDR3 sequence is CASSLESAYQETQYF. For the CDR3, the DNA is TGTGCCAGCAGCTTAGAATCAGCGTACCAAGAGACCCAGTACTTC.

The chain has TRBV28 and TRBJ2-1; no clear D gene. V dropped 6 bases and J dropped 5 bases, with 17 bases sitting between them. This CDR3 spans 15 amino acids. Germline V gives CDR1 MDHEN, CDR2 SYDVKM. The DNA for the CDR3 is TGTGCCAGCAGCCAACGGGTGTACCGAAACAATGAGCAGTTCTTC. It is translated as CASSQRVYRNNEQFF. The variable domain in full, with the rest retrieved from reference TRBV28 and TRBJ2-1, is DVKVTQSSRYLVKRTGEKVFLECVQDMDHENMFWYRQDPGLGLRLIYFSYDVKMKEKGDIPEGYSVSREKKERFSLILESASTNQTSMYLCASSQRVYRNNEQFFGPGTRLTVL.

The genes are TRBV7-9 and TRBJ1-2, with 7 bases matching TRBD1. CDR1 and CDR2 (germline): SEHNR, FQNEAQ (reference sequence). V lost 8 bases and J lost 4; bases outside the gene matches: 4. The length of the CDR3 is 12 residues. The CDR3, as DNA: TGTGCCAGCGCGGGACAGTCCTATGGCTACACCTTC. This sequence encodes CASAGQSYGYTF. The full variable domain, rest sourced from reference TRBV7-9 and TRBJ1-2, is DTGVSQNPRHKITKRGQNVTFRCDPISEHNRLYWYRQTLGQGPEFLTYFQNEAQLEKSRLLSDRFSAERPKGSFSTLEIQRTEQGDSAMYLCASAGQSYGYTFGSGTRLTVV.

The chain combines TRBV4-2 with TRBJ2-2; perhaps D is TRBD1 or TRBD2 (5 bases each). The CDR3 contains 17 residues. Trimming took off 0 bases at V and 2 bases at J, with 13 bases between the two ends. Germline CDR1 is LGHNA and CDR2 is YNFKEQ. For the CDR3, the DNA is TGTGCCAGCAGCCAAGAAGCCGGGACGGCCAACACCGGGGAGCTGTTTTTT. It yields the protein CASSQEAGTANTGELFF.

This sequence joins TRBV30 and TRBJ1-6; the D gene is possibly TRBD1 (5 bases). The CDR3 sequence is 13 residues long. The V and J ends lost 2 bases and 6 bases respectively, with 8 bases between them. CDR1 and CDR2 (germline): GTSNPN, SVGIG (reference sequence). CDR3 amino acids: CAWSSGTNSPLHF. DNA of the CDR3: TGTGCCTGGAGTTCAGGGACTAATTCACCCCTCCACTTT.

The chain has TRBV7-6 and TRBJ2-2, with D possibly called TRBD1 or TRBD2 (6 bases each). Germline V CDR1 and CDR2: SGHVS, FNYEAQ. V lost 2 bases and J 6 bases, leaving 13 bases between the germline ends. This CDR3 is 15 amino acids long. The CDR3 loop reads CASSLSGAQSGELFF. DNA of the CDR3: TGTGCCAGCAGCTTATCGGGGGCTCAATCCGGGGAGCTGTTTTTT.

The V gene is TRBV12-3 or TRBV12-4, the J gene TRBJ2-7; TRBD2 aligns across 12 bases. The CDR3 length is 13 residues. V dropped 6 bases and J dropped 9; count of bases not matched to a gene: 6. This CDR3 reads CASRGTSGSGQYF. The DNA of the CDR3 is TGTGCCAGCAGGGGGACTAGCGGGTCAGGGCAGTACTTC.

The V gene is TRBV30, the J gene TRBJ1-2, with D possibly TRBD1 on 5 matching bases. The CDR3 contains 12 residues. The V gene lost 8 bases and the J gene lost 7 bases, with 17 bases spanning the gap. CDR1 is GTSNPN, CDR2 SVGIG, per germline (reference sequence). The CDR3 protein is CAGQGTGLGYTF. The CDR3 DNA follows: TGTGCCGGCCAGGGAACGGGTCTTGGCTACACCTTC.

The table lists this clone with a few counts. The chain carries TRBV6-5 and TRBJ1-1; D not resolved. This CDR3 region has 14 residues. Deletions cut 4 bases from V and 1 base from J, with 10 bases between. From germline, CDR1 is MNHEY and CDR2 SVGAGI. CDR3 sequence: CASSFRTGNTEAFF. The CDR3 coding sequence is TGTGCCAGCAGTTTTCGGACGGGGAACACTGAAGCTTTCTTT.

The CDR3 sequence: CASSIWVSVSGANVLTF. The CDR3 DNA follows: TGTGCCAGTAGTATATGGGTGAGCGTCTCTGGGGCCAACGTCCTGACTTTC. The chain has TRBV19 and TRBJ2-6; D call uncertain. The CDR3 length is 17 residues. CDR1 is LNHDA and CDR2 is SQIVND in the germline V gene (reference sequence). V lost 2 bases, J lost 0 bases, and 11 bases lay in between. The variable domain in full, completed from reference TRBV19 and TRBJ2-6, reads DGGITQSPKYLFRKEGQNVTLSCEQNLNHDAMYWYRQDPGQGLRLIYYSQIVNDFQKGDIAEGYSVSREKKESFPLTVTSAQKNPTAFYLCASSIWVSVSGANVLTFGAGSRLTVL.

The chain uses TRBV5-6 and TRBJ2-1; D is perhaps TRBD1 (5 bases). Germline CDR1 and CDR2: SGHDT and YYEEEE. Trimming shortened V by 6 bases and J by 10 bases, and 11 bases separated the two germline ends. The CDR3 spans 11 residues. The CDR3 reads CASNSQGEQFF. For the CDR3, the DNA is TGTGCCAGCAATAGCCAGGGAGAGCAGTTCTTC.

The chain employs TRBV6-5 and TRBJ1-2, with a tentative D call TRBD1 (5 bases). Germline loops: CDR1 MNHEY, CDR2 SVGAGI. This CDR3 spans 14 amino acids. Trimming pared 11 bases from V and 4 bases from J, leaving 20 bases between. This CDR3 is CASRWGSMGYGYTF. Here the CDR3 DNA reads TGTGCCTCACGGTGGGGGAGTATGGGCTATGGCTACACCTTC.

The chain is built from TRBV19 and TRBJ1-4; the D is unclear. V was pared by 2 bases and J by 0 bases, with 13 bases between. In germline, CDR1 is LNHDA, CDR2 SQIVND (reference sequence). The CDR3 has 17 amino acids. CDR3 nucleotides: TGTGCCAGTAGTATAATTGTCGGCAGCTCAACTAATGAAAAACTGTTTTTT. This encodes CASSIIVGSSTNEKLFF.

The V call is TRBV19, the J call TRBJ1-4; 8 bases map to TRBD1. V was pared by 5 bases and J by 7 bases, with 9 bases of the junction left unmatched. The germline V gene has CDR1 LNHDA and CDR2 SQIVND (reference sequence). The CDR3 is 15 amino acids. DNA of the CDR3: TGTGCCAGTAGTGCCAGACAGGGGAGTAGTGAAAAACTGTTTTTT. This codes for CASSARQGSSEKLFF.